A single sample gave rise to the 29 T cell receptor beta chains below, sequenced in a study of T cell repertoires in aging, cancer and after chemotherapy. Amplification of TCR beta used genomic DNA extracted from peripheral blood. A mixed TRB-A/B primer pool amplified rearranged TRB by multiplex touch-down PCR. TCRdb re-analysed the multiplex PCR reads in MiXCR, keeping a single row per CDR3 protein. The repertoire holds thousands of distinct CDR3 sequences, with 35% to 50% as singletons. Sequencing used blood. These receptors were taken from a human donor with a blood cancer.

This clonotype was seen a handful of times. V usage is TRBV7-2 and J usage is TRBJ2-7; D gene ambiguous. This CDR3 has 13 residues. Trimming took 1 base from V and 2 from J, leaving 6 bases between them. Germline CDR1 is SGHTA and CDR2 is FQGNSA. CDR3 sequence reads: CASSLVSTYEQYF. In DNA form, the CDR3 reads TGTGCCAGCAGCTTAGTCAGTACCTACGAGCAGTACTTC. The variable domain in full, with the rest retrieved from reference TRBV7-2 and TRBJ2-7, is GAGVSQSPSNKVTEKGKDVELRCDPISGHTALYWYRQSLGQGLEFLIYFQGNSAPDKSGLPSDRFSAERTGGSVSTLTIQRTQQEDSAVYLCASSLVSTYEQYFGPGTRLTVT.

The DNA of the CDR3 is TGCAGCGTCGGACAGGGTGTTAACTATGGCTACACCTTC. It encodes CSVGQGVNYGYTF. The chain employs TRBV29-1 and TRBJ1-2; 8 bases map to TRBD1. Germline values: CDR1 SQVTM, CDR2 ANQGSEA. V lost 6 bases, J lost 1 base, and 4 bases stayed unmatched. This CDR3 region has 13 residues.

This chain joins TRBV10-3 and TRBJ2-3; 7 positions agree with TRBD2. This CDR3 spans 14 amino acids. CDR1 and CDR2 (germline): ENHRY, SYGVKD. V lost 6 bases, J lost 0 bases, and 3 bases stayed unmatched. In nucleotides, the CDR3 is TGTGCCATCAGCGTTAGCGGGAGCACAGATACGCAGTATTTT. Translated: CAISVSGSTDTQYF.

The chain uses TRBV5-4 and TRBJ1-6, with D unresolved. CDR1 and CDR2 from the germline V gene are SGHNT and YYREEE (reference sequence). The CDR3 runs 14 residues. Trimming stripped 3 bases from V and 7 bases from J, with 11 bases between. In DNA form, the CDR3 reads TGTGCCAGCAGCTATCCACCTGGAAATTCACCCCTCCACTTT. It encodes CASSYPPGNSPLHF.

This chain joins TRBV15 and TRBJ2-7, with D perhaps assigned TRBD1 or TRBD2 (6 bases each). The V and J ends lost 5 bases and 3 bases respectively, with 14 bases between them. The CDR3 spans 14 residues. Germline V gene lookup returns CDR1 LNHNV and CDR2 YYDKDF (reference sequence). CDR3 DNA sequence: TGTGCCACCAGCGGGGGGAGCAGGGGCTACGAGCAGTACTTC. Translating gives CATSGGSRGYEQYF.

This chain joins TRBV6-5 and TRBJ1-3, with 11 bases that match TRBD1. The CDR3 sequence is 14 residues long. After removal of 11 bases from V and 2 bases from J, the junction contained 5 bases not matched to a gene. CDR1 is MNHEY, CDR2 SVGAGI, per germline. The chain's CDR3 is CAGTGGYAGNTIYF. CDR3 coding DNA: TGTGCCGGGACAGGGGGATATGCTGGAAACACCATATATTTT.

This clonotype was detected only a few times. V is TRBV5-4 and J is TRBJ2-1, with 12 bases lining up with TRBD1. The length of the CDR3 is 15 residues. V lost 3 bases, J lost 12 bases, and 10 bases stayed unmatched. Germline V gene lookup returns CDR1 SGHNT and CDR2 YYREEE (reference sequence). The CDR3 nucleotides are TGTGCCAGCAGCTCACCCGGGACAGGGGGCGCAAGGCAGTTCTTC. It translates to CASSSPGTGGARQFF.

The V and J genes are TRBV19 and TRBJ2-2; possible D gene TRBD1, 6 bases. Germline lookup yields CDR1 LNHDA and CDR2 SQIVND (reference sequence). With 6 bases removed from V and 6 bases from J, the gap between germline ends came to 11 bases. This CDR3 region has 13 residues. The CDR3 loop reads CASRNRVPGELFF. The CDR3 region has the DNA TGTGCCAGTAGAAACAGGGTCCCCGGGGAGCTGTTTTTT.

The chain has TRBV10-3 and TRBJ1-2; no clear D gene. This CDR3 is built from 15 residues. Germline assignment: CDR1 ENHRY and CDR2 SYGVKD. The ends were cut back, 4 bases at V and 3 bases at J, with 15 bases in the middle. The CDR3 DNA reads TGTGCCATCAGTGGATCCCCTGGAGGTGACTATGGCTACACCTTC. Amino acid sequence: CAISGSPGGDYGYTF.

This sequence joins TRBV4-3 and TRBJ2-1, with 12 positions matching TRBD2. Per germline, CDR1 LGHNA and CDR2 YSLEER. The CDR3 loop spans 16 amino acids. V shed 0 bases, J shed 9 bases, and the junction held 6 bases outside the gene matches. CDR3 in amino acids: CASSQDSKTSGSEQFF. The DNA of the CDR3 is TGCGCCAGCAGCCAAGATTCAAAGACTAGCGGGAGTGAGCAGTTCTTC.

The genes are TRBV5-1 and TRBJ1-3, with D uncertain. Trimming pared 2 bases from V and 0 bases from J, leaving 3 bases between. The germline CDR1 and CDR2 sequences are SGHRS and YFSETQ. The CDR3 is made up of 13 amino acids. CDR3 bases: TGCGCCAGCAGCTTTGACTCTGGAAACACCATATATTTT. It specifies CASSFDSGNTIYF.

This clonotype has a handful of counts. The chain combines TRBV7-6 with TRBJ2-2; D not resolved. V lost 1 base to trimming and J lost 1 base, with 4 bases between them. The CDR3 runs to 14 residues. The V gene's germline CDR1 is SGHVS and CDR2 FNYEAQ. In nucleotides, the CDR3 is TGTGCCAGCAGCTTAGGACAGAACACCGGGGAGCTGTTTTTT. It codes for CASSLGQNTGELFF.

V usage is TRBV7-4 and J usage is TRBJ1-4; unclear D gene. Germline assignment: CDR1 SGHVT and CDR2 SQSDAQ. V lost 5 bases and J 12 bases, leaving 13 bases between the germline ends. This CDR3 is built from 12 residues. The CDR3 sequence: CASSPGRRQLFF. In nucleotides, the CDR3 is TGTGCCAGCAGCCCTGGCAGGAGACAACTGTTTTTT.

This chain links TRBV19 with TRBJ2-5, with TRBD1 matching 12 bases. This CDR3 has 14 amino acids. Germline V gene sequence: CDR1 LNHDA, CDR2 SQIVND (reference sequence). Trimming removed 5 bases from V and 6 bases from J; junction bases left unmatched: 4. This CDR3 reads CASSLGQGAKTQYF. Written as DNA, the CDR3 is TGTGCCAGTAGTTTGGGACAGGGGGCGAAGACCCAGTACTTC.

In its sample, this clonotype was seen a few times. The chain's CDR3 is CASSSQRGYEQYF. For the CDR3, the DNA is TGTGCCAGTAGTTCACAGAGGGGATACGAGCAGTACTTC. The chain employs TRBV19 and TRBJ2-7; D is perhaps TRBD1 or TRBD2 (5 bases each). CDR3 size: 13 residues. CDR1 and CDR2 (germline): LNHDA, SQIVND (reference sequence). Trimming pared 5 bases from V and 4 bases from J, leaving 12 bases between.

The CDR3 sequence: CASSLGLAGAETQYF. In DNA, the CDR3 is TGTGCCAGCAGCCTTGGACTAGCGGGAGCAGAGACCCAGTACTTC. The gene calls are TRBV5-6 and TRBJ2-5; TRBD2 matches 13 bases. The V gene end was trimmed by 4 bases and the J gene end by 4 bases; junction bases not matched to a gene: 4. The CDR3 contains 15 residues. Germline lookup yields CDR1 SGHDT and CDR2 YYEEEE.

Of note for this clonotype: Sequence at one end of the junction differs from germline and may be a read error. The J gene is TRBJ2-1, the V gene TRBV15, with D unclear. This CDR3 is built from 15 residues. Per germline, CDR1 LNHNV and CDR2 YYDKDF (reference sequence). DNA for the CDR3: TGTACCACCAGCAGAACCGGGCCCTCTAGGGATGAGCAGTTCTTC. Its protein is CTTSRTGPSRDEQFF.

This clonotype was seen only a few times. The rearrangement links TRBV5-6 to TRBJ2-7, with TRBD2 identical over 7 bases. CDR1 and CDR2 (germline): SGHDT, YYEEEE. Trimming took 0 bases from V and 4 from J; bases not matched to a gene: 7. There are 15 residues in the CDR3. The CDR3 reads CASSLGPSGGYEQYF. DNA for the CDR3: TGTGCCAGCAGCTTGGGGCCTAGCGGAGGTTACGAGCAGTACTTC.

The chain employs TRBV6-5 and TRBJ1-1; D is uncertain. Trimming left V 5 bases short and J 0 bases short, with 13 bases between. The CDR3 sequence is 15 residues long. Germline V gene lookup returns CDR1 MNHEY and CDR2 SVGAGI. The CDR3 DNA sequence: TGTGCCAGCAGTCCACCCACACGGGTGAACACTGAAGCTTTCTTT. Its translation is CASSPPTRVNTEAFF.

This sequence joins TRBV19 and TRBJ2-3, with 7 bases identical to TRBD1. From germline, CDR1 is LNHDA and CDR2 SQIVND (reference sequence). The V and J ends lost 5 bases and 2 bases, in that order; junction bases with no gene match: 10. The CDR3 covers 16 residues. CDR3 bases: TGTGCCAGTAGTTTGGGACAGACATTACTCACAGATACGCAGTATTTT. Protein product: CASSLGQTLLTDTQYF. Full variable domain (rest looked up from reference TRBV19 and TRBJ2-3): DGGITQSPKYLFRKEGQNVTLSCEQNLNHDAMYWYRQDPGQGLRLIYYSQIVNDFQKGDIAEGYSVSREKKESFPLTVTSAQKNPTAFYLCASSLGQTLLTDTQYFGPGTRLTVL.

This CDR3 is CSVSGQYNEKLFF. The CDR3, as DNA: TGCAGCGTTTCGGGACAGTATAATGAAAAACTGTTTTTT. This chain links TRBV29-1 with TRBJ1-4; TRBD1 agrees at 7 bases. The CDR3 length is 13 residues. Germline CDR1 SQVTM, CDR2 ANQGSEA. Trimming at V came to 5 bases and at J to 4 bases, leaving 4 bases not matched to a gene.

J is TRBJ1-3 and V is TRBV7-6, with D tentatively TRBD1 (5 bases). The CDR3 has 15 residues. The V and J ends lost 0 bases and 4 bases respectively, with 10 bases between them. CDR1 SGHVS and CDR2 FNYEAQ come from the germline V gene. The CDR3 region is CASSLAEGNGNTIYF. The CDR3 DNA is TGTGCCAGCAGCTTAGCGGAGGGGAACGGAAACACCATATATTTT.

The genes are TRBV12-3 or TRBV12-4 and TRBJ2-1; TRBD1 agrees at 11 bases. The CDR3 is 14 amino acids. V shed 6 bases, J shed 6 bases, and the junction held 4 bases outside the gene matches. The CDR3 reads CASSLGTGGNEQFF. For the CDR3, the DNA is TGTGCCAGCAGCTTGGGGACAGGGGGCAATGAGCAGTTCTTC.

This clonotype appeared a few times. The chain carries TRBV15 and TRBJ2-3, with 7 bases lining up with TRBD2. J was trimmed by 2 bases and V by 0 bases; bases with no gene match: 5. Germline CDR1 and CDR2: LNHNV and YYDKDF (reference sequence). The CDR3 is 16 amino acids. CDR3 coding DNA: TGTGCCACCAGCAGAGATGGGACTATCCTCACAGATACGCAGTATTTT. Protein product: CATSRDGTILTDTQYF.

This clonotype appeared a few times. This CDR3 reads CASSSLGGDTQYF. In DNA form, the CDR3 reads TGTGCCAGCAGCTCGTTGGGCGGAGATACGCAGTATTTT. The chain links TRBV7-6 to TRBJ2-3; D gene ambiguous. CDR1 SGHVS and CDR2 FNYEAQ come from the germline V gene. The CDR3 totals 13 residues. Trimming took off 4 bases at V and 5 bases at J, with 10 bases between the two ends.

V and J are TRBV20-1 and TRBJ1-5; 9 nucleotides align to TRBD1. CDR1 DFQATT and CDR2 SNEGSKA come from the germline V gene (reference sequence). The CDR3 covers 13 residues. V was clipped by 3 bases and J by 4 bases; unmatched bases: 1. The CDR3 loop is CSASGTGNQPQHF. DNA of the CDR3: TGCAGTGCTAGTGGGACAGGGAATCAGCCCCAGCATTTT.

This clonotype is labeled as medium-sized (0.01 to 0.1%). This chain links TRBV30 with TRBJ2-1; no clear D gene. This CDR3 comprises 15 residues. CDR1 and CDR2 (germline): GTSNPN, SVGIG (reference sequence). V lost 0 bases and J 4 bases, leaving 13 bases between the germline ends. CDR3 sequence: CAWSVRGDGYNEQFF. The CDR3 nucleotides read TGTGCCTGGAGTGTACGTGGGGATGGGTACAATGAGCAGTTCTTC.

The gene calls are TRBV12-3 or TRBV12-4 and TRBJ1-1; D unresolved. With 3 bases removed from V and 0 bases from J, the gap between germline ends came to 5 bases. The CDR3 runs 13 residues. The CDR3 DNA sequence: TGTGCCAGCAGTTTCAACATGAACACTGAAGCTTTCTTT. Its protein product is CASSFNMNTEAFF.

This clonotype has just a few counts. This chain connects TRBV19 to TRBJ2-1; TRBD2 aligns across 11 bases. The ends lost 4 bases at V and 8 bases at J; junction bases unmatched: 7. Germline V gene lookup returns CDR1 LNHDA and CDR2 SQIVND (reference sequence). This CDR3 has 15 amino acids. DNA of the CDR3: TGTGCCAGTAGTAACCCGACTAGCGGGGACGATGAGCAGTTCTTC. This sequence encodes CASSNPTSGDDEQFF.